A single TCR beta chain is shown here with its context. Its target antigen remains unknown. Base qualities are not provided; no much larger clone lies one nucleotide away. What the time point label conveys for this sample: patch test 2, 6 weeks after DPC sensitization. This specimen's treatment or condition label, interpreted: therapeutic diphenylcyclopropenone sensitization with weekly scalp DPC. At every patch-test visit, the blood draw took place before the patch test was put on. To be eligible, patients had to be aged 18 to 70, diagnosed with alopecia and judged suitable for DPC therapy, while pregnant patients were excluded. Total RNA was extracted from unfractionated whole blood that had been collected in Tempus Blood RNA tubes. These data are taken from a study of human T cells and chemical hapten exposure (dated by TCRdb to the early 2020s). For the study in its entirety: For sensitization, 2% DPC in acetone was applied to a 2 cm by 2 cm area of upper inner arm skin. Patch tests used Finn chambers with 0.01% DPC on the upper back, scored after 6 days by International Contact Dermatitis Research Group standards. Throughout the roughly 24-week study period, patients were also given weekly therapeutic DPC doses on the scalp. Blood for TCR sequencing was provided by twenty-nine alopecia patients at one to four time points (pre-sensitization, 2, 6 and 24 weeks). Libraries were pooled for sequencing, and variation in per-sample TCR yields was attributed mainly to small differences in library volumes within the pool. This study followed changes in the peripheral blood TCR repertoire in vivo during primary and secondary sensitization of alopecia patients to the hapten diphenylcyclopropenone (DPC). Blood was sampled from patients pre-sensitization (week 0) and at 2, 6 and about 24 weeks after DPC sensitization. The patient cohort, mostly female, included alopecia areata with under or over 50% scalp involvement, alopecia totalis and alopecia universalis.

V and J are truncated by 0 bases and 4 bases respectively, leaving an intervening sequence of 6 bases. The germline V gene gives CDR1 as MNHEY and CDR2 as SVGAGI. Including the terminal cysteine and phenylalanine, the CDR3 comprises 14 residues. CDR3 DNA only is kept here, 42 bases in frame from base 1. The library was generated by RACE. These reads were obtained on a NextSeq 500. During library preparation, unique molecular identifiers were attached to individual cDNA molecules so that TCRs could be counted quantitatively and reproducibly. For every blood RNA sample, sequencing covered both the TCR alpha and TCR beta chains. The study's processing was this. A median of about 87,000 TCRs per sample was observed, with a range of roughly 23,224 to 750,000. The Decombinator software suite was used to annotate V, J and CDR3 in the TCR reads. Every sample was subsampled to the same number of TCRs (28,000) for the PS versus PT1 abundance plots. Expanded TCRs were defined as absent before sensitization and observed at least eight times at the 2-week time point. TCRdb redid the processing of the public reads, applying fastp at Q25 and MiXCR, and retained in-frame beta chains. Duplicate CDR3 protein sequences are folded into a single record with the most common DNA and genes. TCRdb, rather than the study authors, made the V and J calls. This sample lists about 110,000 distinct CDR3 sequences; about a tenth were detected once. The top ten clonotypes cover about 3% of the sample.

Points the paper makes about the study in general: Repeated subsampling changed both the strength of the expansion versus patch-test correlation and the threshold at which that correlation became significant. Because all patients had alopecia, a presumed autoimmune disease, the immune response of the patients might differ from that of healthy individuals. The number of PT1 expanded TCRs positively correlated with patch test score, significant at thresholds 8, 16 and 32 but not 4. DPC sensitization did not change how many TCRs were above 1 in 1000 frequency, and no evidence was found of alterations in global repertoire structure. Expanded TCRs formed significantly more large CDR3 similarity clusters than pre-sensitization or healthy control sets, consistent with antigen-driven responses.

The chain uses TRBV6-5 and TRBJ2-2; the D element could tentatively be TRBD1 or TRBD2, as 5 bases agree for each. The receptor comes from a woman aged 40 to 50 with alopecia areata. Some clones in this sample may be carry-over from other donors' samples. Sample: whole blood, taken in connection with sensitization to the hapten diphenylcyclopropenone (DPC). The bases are TGTGCCAGCAGTTACTCGGGACCCACCGGGGAGCTGTTTTTT. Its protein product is CASSYSGPTGELFF.